The clone carrying this T cell receptor (beta chain) occurred once. The source of the sample is a study of blood T cell repertoires in COVID-19. Germline V lookup: CDR1 LNHDA, CDR2 SQIVND (reference sequence). After removal of 6 bases from V and 7 bases from J, the junction contained 11 bases not matched to a gene. The CDR3 is 14 amino acids. Authors' methods: Scientists estimated how many nucleated cells there were by amplifying reference gene primers. The table came from immunoSEQ multiplex PCR; TCRdb's copy has only in-frame clones and leaves some out. V and J calls and clone size are copied from that table; D and trimming were computed from the DNA. In the table there are some 230,000 clones, about 80% of which are singletons.

The chain has TRBV19 and TRBJ1-2; 7 bases fit TRBD1. The sequenced sample consisted of peripheral blood. This receptor was identified in a woman between 55 and 75 years old with acute or convalescent COVID-19. The CDR3 loop reads CASRPGQLLVGYTF. The CDR3 DNA reads as TGTGCCAGTAGGCCGGGACAGCTACTTGTTGGCTACACCTTC.